One and the same sample provided the 2 T cell receptor beta chains below, sequenced in a study of blood T cell repertoires in COVID-19. TCRdb's copy holds only in-frame clones and misses some; the assay was immunoSEQ multiplex PCR. This table holds roughly 380,000 clones, approximately 91% found once. Sequencing was performed on peripheral blood. The origin of the receptors is a woman between 40 and 55 years old with COVID-19, enrolled during active disease.

The sample holds a few counts of this clone. This chain uses TRBV6-4 with TRBJ2-1; 14 nucleotides line up with TRBD2. With 6 bases clipped from V and 10 bases from J, the junction kept 8 bases outside the gene matches. The CDR3 is 15 residues long. Germline assignment: CDR1 MRHNA and CDR2 SNTAGT. CDR3 nucleotides: TGTGCCAGCAGCCCGACTAGCGGGGGGGCCGGCGAGCAGTTCTTC. Its protein is CASSPTSGGAGEQFF.

This chain joins TRBV28 and TRBJ1-2; D uncertain. Germline CDR1 MDHEN, CDR2 SYDVKM. This CDR3 contains 14 residues. The V end was cut by 2 bases, the J end by 7 bases, with 14 bases between. CDR3 coding DNA: TGTGCCAGCAGTTTAGTTCTCGACCTAGCTGGCTACACCTTC. Translated, it gives CASSLVLDLAGYTF.